Listed below are T cell receptor beta chains from one sample, sequenced in a study of breast tumors, draining lymph nodes, adjacent tissues. TCRdb fed the multiplex PCR reads into MiXCR, producing one record per CDR3 protein. The sample carries roughly 15,000 distinct CDR3 sequences, roughly 50% recorded once. What was sequenced was tumor-adjacent breast tissue. These receptors came from a female donor with breast cancer. Some clones in this sample may be carry-over from other donors' samples. Both conserved end residues are part of each CDR3. D genes are given only for firm matches. Clone size is shown for a subset of rows, as once, few, many or a class of expanded clone.

j_call,clone_size,d_call,v_call,cdr3_nt,cdr3_aa
TRBJ2-3,NA,NA,TRBV7-3,TGTGCCAGCAGCTTAGGACAGCTCAGAACAGATACGCAGTATTTT,CASSLGQLRTDTQYF
TRBJ2-7,NA,NA,TRBV12-3/TRBV12-4,TGTGCCAGCAGTGGTAACATATACGAGCAGTACTTC,CASSGNIYEQYF
TRBJ2-5,medium-sized,NA,TRBV20-1,TGCAGTGCTAGGCAATCTGGAGCCACTCAAGAGACCCAGTACTTC,CSARQSGATQETQYF
TRBJ1-5,NA,NA,TRBV12-3/TRBV12-4,TGTGCCAGCAGCCCAACGGCATGCGACCAAGAGACCCAGCATTTT,CASSPTACDQETQHF
TRBJ2-3,few,NA,TRBV5-6,TGTGCCAGCAGGAAGGGAACCACAGATACGCAGTATTTT,CASRKGTTDTQYF
TRBJ1-4,NA,TRBD1,TRBV19,TGTGCCAGTAGTAAGGACAGGGAGGAAAAACTGTTTTTT,CASSKDREEKLFF
TRBJ2-7,NA,TRBD2,TRBV2,TGTGCCAGCTCCCGGACTAGCGGGAGGTACGAGCAGTACTTC,CASSRTSGRYEQYF
TRBJ2-5,NA,TRBD2,TRBV20-1,TGCAGTGCCTGGGGACTAGCGGGAGAACCCCCAGAGACCCAGTACTTC,CSAWGLAGEPPETQYF
TRBJ2-5,many,NA,TRBV20-1,TGCAGTGCTAGAGACCCCATTCAAACTACCGGGGGCCAGACCCAGTACTTC,CSARDPIQTTGGQTQYF
TRBJ1-4,many,TRBD1,TRBV20-1,TGCAGTGCTAACAGGGGCGCTAATGAAAAACTGTTTTTT,CSANRGANEKLFF
TRBJ2-1,medium-sized,NA,TRBV20-1,TGCAGTGCTAGAGATTTTACGGGGCACAATGAGCAGTTCTTC,CSARDFTGHNEQFF
TRBJ2-5,NA,NA,TRBV20-1,TGCAGTGCCATCGGGGCGGATCAGGCGGCGAGGATGGAGACCCAGTACTTC,CSAIGADQAARMETQYF
TRBJ2-1,NA,NA,TRBV7-3,TGTGCCAGCAGCTATACCCGGATGGGGGAGCAGTTCTTC,CASSYTRMGEQFF
TRBJ2-5,many,TRBD2,TRBV3-1,TGTGCCAGCAGCCCTCCGACTAGCGGGCAAGAGACCCAGTACTTC,CASSPPTSGQETQYF
TRBJ1-6,medium-sized,NA,TRBV5-1,TGCGCCAGCAGCTTCGGAAGGTCAAACGCCCTCCACTTT,CASSFGRSNALHF
TRBJ2-1,NA,TRBD2,TRBV28,TGTGCCAGCAGCGGACTAGCGGGTTCTTACTCCTACAATGAGCAGTTCTTC,CASSGLAGSYSYNEQFF
TRBJ2-3,once,TRBD1,TRBV11-2,TGTGCCAGCAGCTCGACAGGGCACGTCACAGATACGCAGTATTTT,CASSSTGHVTDTQYF
TRBJ2-2,NA,TRBD1,TRBV5-1,TGCGCCAGCAGACTTATTAGGACAGGGGGGAACACCGGGGAGCTGCTTTTT,CASRLIRTGGNTGELLF
TRBJ1-5,medium-sized,NA,TRBV9,TGTGCCAGCAGCGTAGACGGGAGCAATCAGCCCCAGCATTTT,CASSVDGSNQPQHF
TRBJ1-2,once,TRBD1,TRBV30,TGTGCCTGGAGACTAACAGGGGGCCCCTATGGCTACACCTTC,CAWRLTGGPYGYTF
TRBJ2-7,few,TRBD2,TRBV20-1,TGCAGTGCTATGTGGACTAGCGGGAGTTCCTACGAGCAGTACTTC,CSAMWTSGSSYEQYF
TRBJ2-3,once,NA,TRBV13,TGTGCCAGCAGCGGTCATGGGGGAAGGCGCACAGATACGCAGTATTTT,CASSGHGGRRTDTQYF
TRBJ2-1,NA,TRBD2,TRBV20-1,TGCAGTGCTAGGACGGGGGGCTACAATGAGCAGTTCTTC,CSARTGGYNEQFF
TRBJ1-1,few,NA,TRBV3-1,TGTGCCAGCAGCCAGGCCTTTAAACCGGGACACCCGAACACTGAAGCTTTCTTT,CASSQAFKPGHPNTEAFF
TRBJ2-7,many,NA,TRBV6-5,TGTGCCAGCAGTTACTCGAGGGAGCAGTACTTC,CASSYSREQYF
TRBJ1-5,NA,NA,TRBV30,TGTGCTTGGAGTACCGGTGGGGGCTATCAGCCCCAGCATTTT,CAWSTGGGYQPQHF
TRBJ2-3,many,NA,TRBV20-1,TGCAGTGCTTCGGGACATCGGGCGGTGGATACGCAGTATTTT,CSASGHRAVDTQYF
TRBJ2-7,NA,TRBD2,TRBV2,TGTGCCAGCAGGAGGACTAGCGGGAGTCGCAACGAGCAGTACTTC,CASRRTSGSRNEQYF
TRBJ1-2,many,NA,TRBV27,TGTGCCAGCAGTTTCAGGGGTATCTATGGCTACACCTTC,CASSFRGIYGYTF
TRBJ1-2,few,NA,TRBV19,TGTGCCAGTAGTCCCTCCGGAGGGCGTTATGGCTACACCTTC,CASSPSGGRYGYTF
TRBJ1-4,many,NA,TRBV20-1,TGCAGTGCTAGAAGCCCCTACAGGGCCGAAAAACTGTTTTTT,CSARSPYRAEKLFF
TRBJ1-2,medium-sized,NA,TRBV20-1,TGCAGTGCTAGACCCCGAAACCTGGAGGGCTACACCTTC,CSARPRNLEGYTF
TRBJ2-3,many,TRBD2,TRBV19,TGTGCCAGTAGTGAGGGACTAGCGGGAGAAGTGGATACGCAGTATTTT,CASSEGLAGEVDTQYF
TRBJ1-2,large,NA,TRBV11-2,TGTGCCAGCAGCTTACCAAGGGGTGGCGAACAGGGTAACTATGGCTACACCTTC,CASSLPRGGEQGNYGYTF
TRBJ1-4,many,TRBD1,TRBV3-1,TGTGCCAGCAGCCAAGGCACAGGGGGGAAACTGTTTTTT,CASSQGTGGKLFF
TRBJ2-3,medium-sized,NA,TRBV19,TGTGCCAGTAGCCCGGGACGGGGACGTAAAGATACGCAGTATTTT,CASSPGRGRKDTQYF
TRBJ1-3,NA,TRBD1,TRBV7-2,TGTGCCAGCAGCAACACAGGGGGCTCTGGAAACACCATATATTTT,CASSNTGGSGNTIYF
TRBJ2-1,many,TRBD2,TRBV7-3,TGTGCCAGCAGCTTAATCCCGGGGACTATTGCCTACAATGAGCAGTTCTTC,CASSLIPGTIAYNEQFF
TRBJ1-6,many,NA,TRBV12-5,TGTGCTAGTGGTCTCCTTTGGGCACCGGGACTAGTAGTTTCACCCCTCCACTTT,CASGLLWAPGLVVSPLHF
TRBJ2-5,many,NA,TRBV7-9,TGTGCCAGCAGCGACTTCGGGGGTCAAGAGACCCAGTACTTC,CASSDFGGQETQYF
TRBJ2-7,NA,NA,TRBV27,TGTGCCAGCAGTTTATTCGAAGGCTACGAGCAGTACTTC,CASSLFEGYEQYF
TRBJ2-7,many,TRBD1,TRBV5-1,TGCGCCAGCAGCGCGGACAGGTTTGGGAGCTCCTACGAGCAGTACTTC,CASSADRFGSSYEQYF